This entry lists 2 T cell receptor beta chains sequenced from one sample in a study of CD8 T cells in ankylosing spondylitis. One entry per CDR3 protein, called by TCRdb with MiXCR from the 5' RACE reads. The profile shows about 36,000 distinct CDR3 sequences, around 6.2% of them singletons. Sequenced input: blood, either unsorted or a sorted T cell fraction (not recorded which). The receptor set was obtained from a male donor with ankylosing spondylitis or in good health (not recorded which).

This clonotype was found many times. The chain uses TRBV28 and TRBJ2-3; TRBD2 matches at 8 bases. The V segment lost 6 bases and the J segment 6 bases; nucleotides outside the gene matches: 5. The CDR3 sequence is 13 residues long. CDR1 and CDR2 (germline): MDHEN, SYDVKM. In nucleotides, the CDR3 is TGTGCCAGCAGCCGCGGCGGGGGGGATACGCAGTATTTT. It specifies CASSRGGGDTQYF.

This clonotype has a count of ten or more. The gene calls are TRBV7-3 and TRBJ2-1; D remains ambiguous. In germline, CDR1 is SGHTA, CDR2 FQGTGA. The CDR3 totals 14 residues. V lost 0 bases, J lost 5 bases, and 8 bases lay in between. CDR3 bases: TGTGCCAGCAGCTTAACGTTTGGCGACAATGAGCAGTTCTTC. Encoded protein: CASSLTFGDNEQFF.